This TCR beta chain stems from a study of blood T cell repertoires in COVID-19. Study summary: Some COVID-19 samples were acute and others convalescent; all came from the United States, Italy and Spain. Sample material is recorded as cDNA or gDNA derived from T cells, B-cell-depleted T cells, or PBMCs.

CDR1 and CDR2 from the germline V gene are MNHNS and SASEGT. V shed 1 base and J shed 1 base, with 17 bases lying between them. This CDR3 contains 18 residues. As originally analysed: Scientists estimated how many nucleated cells there were by amplifying reference gene primers. Measured with immunoSEQ multiplex PCR; TCRdb has only the in-frame clones, and not every one. V and J calls and clone size are those listed in that table; D and trimming were worked out from the DNA. This repertoire shows approximately 89,000 clones, about 96% found once; its top ten account for 4% to 5.5%. The receptor's source is a human donor with active COVID-19. The donor label of this sample is uncertain. The rearrangement joins TRBV6-1 to TRBJ1-5, with D possibly matching TRBD1 (5 bases). Sequenced: peripheral blood. The CDR3 sequence: CASSEVLPGQWSNQPQHF. The CDR3 DNA follows: TGTGCCAGCAGTGAAGTCCTGCCAGGGCAGTGGAGCAATCAGCCCCAGCATTTT.